Given below is one T cell receptor (beta chain) in context. This sample is part of a study of OX40 agonist ivuxolimab in advanced cancers. The table came from immunoSEQ multiplex PCR; TCRdb's copy has only in-frame clones and leaves some out. The table records about 92,000 clones, approximately 91% of them present only once. This material consisted of CD4+ or CD8+ T cells sorted from blood, taken in a trial of the OX40 agonist ivuxolimab. The TCR sequence derives from an adult with an advanced solid tumor such as melanoma, head and neck, liver or kidney cancer.

The CDR3 spells CASSPQSWGTQYF. The CDR3 DNA reads as TGTGCCAGCTCACCCCAATCCTGGGGGACCCAGTACTTC. The V call is TRBV18, the J call TRBJ2-5; D remains unclear. This CDR3 contains 13 residues. The ends were cut back, 3 bases at V and 7 bases at J, with 12 bases in the middle. CDR1 and CDR2 (germline): KGHSH, LQKENI.